A single sample is the source of the 19 T cell receptor beta chains below, sequenced in a study of cytomegalovirus exposure and HLA in healthy donors (dated by TCRdb to 2016 to 2017). The library was prepared using the immunoSEQ multiplex PCR assay. The multiplex PCR relied on a mix of 60 forward primers for TCR Vbeta segments and 13 reverse primers for TCR Jbeta segments. In its TCRdb copy, this immuneACCESS table keeps in-frame sequences only and misses some clones. Where compared with another copy, unresolved V genes explain less than half of these, and the others have no known cause. This sample has about 120,000 clones in its table, and 79% of those were observed once. Roughly 2% of the sample belongs to the ten largest clones. Sequenced material: PBMCs. The receptors here all came from a man aged 18 to 30 in good health and CMV-seronegative.

V usage is TRBV9 and J usage is TRBJ2-5; maybe TRBD2 (5 bases). V shed 2 bases and J shed 5 bases, with 16 bases lying between them. Looked up from germline, CDR1 is SGDLS and CDR2 is YYNGEE. The CDR3 sequence is 15 residues long. CDR3 amino acids: CASSVKGGLRETQYF. The DNA of the CDR3 is TGTGCCAGCAGCGTGAAGGGCGGGTTGAGGGAGACCCAGTACTTC.

The gene calls are TRBV28 and TRBJ1-1, with a weak D call TRBD1 (5 bases). CDR3 length: 15 amino acids. The V end lost 10 bases, the J end lost 4 bases, and 22 bases lay between the germline ends. Germline V lookup: CDR1 MDHEN, CDR2 SYDVKM. In DNA form, the CDR3 reads TGTGCCACCAAATCTCGGGGGTGGAAGGCCACTGAAGCTTTCTTT. This translates into CATKSRGWKATEAFF.

The chain employs TRBV28 and TRBJ2-5; D is possibly TRBD2 (5 bases). The CDR3 sequence is 16 residues long. CDR1 and CDR2 (germline): MDHEN, SYDVKM. Trimming removed 3 bases at V and 7 bases at J, with 21 bases between. The DNA for the CDR3 is TGTGCCAGCAGTTTCGAGAAACTAGGCTCAAGGCGGACCCAGTACTTC. Translating gives CASSFEKLGSRRTQYF. Based on the CDR3 plus reference TRBV28 and TRBJ2-5, the full variable domain is DVKVTQSSRYLVKRTGEKVFLECVQDMDHENMFWYRQDPGLGLRLIYFSYDVKMKEKGDIPEGYSVSREKKERFSLILESASTNQTSMYLCASSFEKLGSRRTQYFGPGTRLLVL.

The V call is TRBV6-4, the J call TRBJ2-1; a possible D gene is TRBD1 (5 bases). Between the trimmed V and J ends, which lost 3 bases and 10 bases, there was a span of 7 bases. Germline V gene data show CDR1 as MRHNA and CDR2 as SNTAGT. The CDR3 consists of 11 residues. The CDR3 loop is CASSDRGEQFF. CDR3 DNA sequence: TGTGCCAGCAGTGATAGGGGCGAGCAGTTCTTC.

The chain carries TRBV6-1 and TRBJ2-3; D not certain. With 2 bases removed from V and 3 bases from J, the gap between germline ends came to 15 bases. The CDR3 is made up of 16 amino acids. Germline V gene sequence: CDR1 MNHNS, CDR2 SASEGT. The CDR3 nucleotides read TGTGCCAGCAGTGAATTCAGGTCAACCTCAACAGATACGCAGTATTTT. Protein: CASSEFRSTSTDTQYF.

The gene calls are TRBV18 and TRBJ1-4, with a possible D match to TRBD1 (5 bases). The V end lost 4 bases, the J end lost 3 bases, and 15 bases lay between the germline ends. Per the germline V gene, CDR1 is KGHSH and CDR2 is LQKENI. The CDR3 has 16 amino acids. The CDR3 loop reads CASSLQEGLSNEKLFF. The CDR3 region has the DNA TGTGCCAGCTCACTTCAGGAGGGGCTGTCTAATGAAAAACTGTTTTTT.

This chain links TRBV27 with TRBJ2-1; D may be TRBD1 (5 bases). Germline CDR1 is MNHEY and CDR2 is SMNVEV (reference sequence). Trimming left V 6 bases short and J 0 bases short, with 12 bases between. The CDR3 consists of 15 residues. The CDR3 sequence: CASRMTASSYNEQFF. The CDR3 DNA reads as TGTGCCAGCAGAATGACAGCGAGCTCCTACAATGAGCAGTTCTTC.

This clone turned up a few times. J is TRBJ2-2 and V is TRBV2, with TRBD1 matching over 9 bases. Germline V CDR1 and CDR2: SNHLY, FYNNEI. The CDR3 covers 16 residues. V lost 5 bases to trimming and J lost 6 bases; unmatched junction nucleotides: 10. The CDR3 nucleotides read TGTGCCAGCAGTCTTTCGGGACAGGGTAAATCCGGGGAGCTGTTTTTT. This codes for CASSLSGQGKSGELFF.

The V gene is TRBV4-1, the J gene TRBJ2-7, with D possibly TRBD1 on 6 matching bases. Germline CDR1 MGHRA, CDR2 YSYEKL. The CDR3 extends over 14 amino acids. Trimming left V 4 bases short and J 2 bases short, with 12 bases between. CDR3: CASSPDPGAYEQYF. The CDR3 DNA follows: TGCGCCAGCAGCCCAGATCCAGGGGCCTACGAGCAGTACTTC.

The CDR3 sequence: CASSIQGARSGELFF. As DNA, the CDR3 is TGTGCCAGTAGTATCCAGGGGGCTAGGTCCGGGGAGCTGTTTTTT. The J gene is TRBJ2-2, the V gene TRBV19, with 8 bases lining up with TRBD1. The CDR3 has 15 residues. V was pared by 3 bases and J by 6 bases, with 6 bases of the junction left unmatched. Germline loops: CDR1 LNHDA, CDR2 SQIVND (reference sequence). The full variable domain, completed using reference TRBV19 and TRBJ2-2, is DGGITQSPKYLFRKEGQNVTLSCEQNLNHDAMYWYRQDPGQGLRLIYYSQIVNDFQKGDIAEGYSVSREKKESFPLTVTSAQKNPTAFYLCASSIQGARSGELFFGEGSRLTVL.

The chain is built from TRBV28 and TRBJ1-2, with 7 bases matching TRBD1. Trimming removed 5 bases from V and 6 bases from J; junction bases left unmatched: 6. CDR1 and CDR2 (germline): MDHEN, SYDVKM. The CDR3 sequence is 13 residues long. Here the CDR3 DNA reads TGTGCCAGCAGTCAAAACAGGGGTAATGGCTACACCTTC. This codes for CASSQNRGNGYTF.

The CDR3: CASSLGLAYQLAKNIQYF. CDR3 nucleotide sequence: TGCGCCAGCAGCCTGGGACTAGCCTACCAACTAGCCAAAAACATTCAGTACTTC. The rearrangement links TRBV5-1 to TRBJ2-4; 9 bases fit TRBD2. The CDR3 consists of 18 residues. The germline gives CDR1 SGHRS, CDR2 YFSETQ. The J segment lost 0 bases and the V segment lost 4 bases, leaving 11 bases of the junction unmatched.

The V gene is TRBV28, the J gene TRBJ1-6, with D tentatively TRBD1 (5 bases). CDR1 is MDHEN, CDR2 SYDVKM, per germline. V was pared by 5 bases and J by 5 bases, with 19 bases between. The CDR3 sequence is 17 residues long. CDR3 region: CASSTPLGADNNSPLHF. CDR3 coding DNA: TGTGCCAGCAGTACACCCTTAGGGGCTGACAATAATTCACCCCTCCACTTT.

This clone occurred a few times. This chain uses TRBV29-1 with TRBJ1-4, with D perhaps matching TRBD1 (6 bases). Germline loops: CDR1 SQVTM, CDR2 ANQGSEA. With 6 bases removed from V and 8 bases from J, the gap between germline ends came to 16 bases. This CDR3 has 13 residues. The CDR3 here is CSVRQAYREKLFF. As DNA, the CDR3 is TGCAGCGTAAGACAGGCCTATCGGGAAAAACTGTTTTTT.

The V call is TRBV6-5, the J call TRBJ1-1; tentatively, D is TRBD1 (5 bases). This CDR3 contains 14 residues. Germline V lookup: CDR1 MNHEY, CDR2 SVGAGI. With 5 bases removed from V and 0 bases from J, the gap between germline ends came to 10 bases. CDR3 nucleotide sequence: TGTGCCAGCAGTCGACAGCTCATGAACACTGAAGCTTTCTTT. Residues: CASSRQLMNTEAFF.

This chain connects TRBV19 to TRBJ1-4, with D possibly matching TRBD1 (6 bases). The germline CDR1 and CDR2 sequences are LNHDA and SQIVND (reference sequence). V dropped 8 bases and J dropped 11 bases, with 12 bases sitting between them. This CDR3 is built from 11 residues. CDR3 residues: CASGYRVKLFF. CDR3 coding DNA: TGTGCCAGTGGATACAGGGTGAAACTGTTTTTT.

The chain employs TRBV6-1 and TRBJ2-1; a weak D match, TRBD2 (5 bases). This CDR3 is built from 11 residues. With 10 bases removed from V and 4 bases from J, the gap between germline ends came to 8 bases. Germline CDR1 is MNHNS and CDR2 is SASEGT. Written as DNA, the CDR3 is TGTGCCACCCCGGGGTACAATGAGCAGTTCTTC. This codes for CATPGYNEQFF.

The chain recombines TRBV6-4 with TRBJ2-6; D is perhaps TRBD1 (5 bases). This CDR3 is built from 15 residues. V lost 3 bases to trimming and J lost 1 base, with 7 bases between them. CDR1 and CDR2 (germline): MRHNA, SNTAGT. The CDR3 loop reads CASSERGSGANVLTF. In DNA, the CDR3 is TGTGCCAGCAGTGAAAGGGGTTCTGGGGCCAACGTCCTGACTTTC.

The V gene is TRBV6-1, the J gene TRBJ2-1; tentative D call: TRBD2 (5 bases). The CDR3 runs 14 residues. The germline gives CDR1 MNHNS, CDR2 SASEGT. Trimming removed 6 bases at V and 2 bases at J, with 11 bases between. The DNA of the CDR3 is TGTGCCAGCAGGGTCCAGCGGACCTACAATGAGCAGTTCTTC. Its translation is CASRVQRTYNEQFF.